These 14 T cell receptor beta chains were sequenced from one sample in a study of CD8+CD57+ T cells in acquired aplastic anemia. Patients chosen for sequencing had shown CD8+CD57+ cell expansion by flow cytometry. CDR3 and TCR beta VDJ profiling relied on a genomic DNA template. TCRdb reprocessed the reads with MiXCR, giving one entry per CDR3 protein. The sample has 200,000 to 300,000 distinct CDR3 sequences, around 45% seen once. What was sequenced was sorted CD4+, CD8+, or CD8+CD57+ T cells (not recorded which) from PBMCs. The origin of the receptors is a human donor with aplastic anemia.

CDR3 in DNA: TGCAGTGCTACTGACAGGGAAAATCAGCCCCAGCATTTT. Translation: CSATDRENQPQHF. This chain connects TRBV20-1 to TRBJ1-5, with 7 bases identical to TRBD1. CDR1 DFQATT and CDR2 SNEGSKA come from the germline V gene (reference sequence). V gave up 4 bases and J gave up 4 bases; unmatched junction bases: 4. The CDR3 has 13 amino acids.

This clonotype was observed a handful of times. The V gene is TRBV5-6, the J gene TRBJ2-1; the D is unclear. V lost 4 bases to trimming and J lost 6 bases, with 14 bases between them. Germline assignment: CDR1 SGHDT and CDR2 YYEEEE. The CDR3 sequence is 14 residues long. Written as DNA, the CDR3 is TGTGCCAGCAGCCCCCGATGGTACGCCAATGAGCAGTTCTTC. Protein sequence: CASSPRWYANEQFF.

This clonotype showed up just a few times. The chain joins TRBV4-2 to TRBJ1-1, with D perhaps TRBD1 (6 bases). V gave up 4 bases and J gave up 1 base, with 10 bases separating them. In germline, CDR1 is LGHNA, CDR2 YNFKEQ. The CDR3 length is 14 residues. This CDR3 is CASSPAGANTEAFF. Here the CDR3 DNA reads TGTGCCAGCAGCCCGGCAGGGGCGAACACTGAAGCTTTCTTT.

The rearrangement uses TRBV20-1 and TRBJ1-5, with 7 bases lining up with TRBD1. The CDR3 extends over 14 amino acids. Germline CDR1 reads DFQATT; CDR2 reads SNEGSKA (reference sequence). The J segment lost 6 bases and the V segment lost 3 bases, leaving 8 bases of the junction unmatched. The CDR3 DNA reads TGCAGTGCTAGTCGGCCAGGGGGGCTTCAGCCCCAGCATTTT. It translates to CSASRPGGLQPQHF.

V is TRBV15 and J is TRBJ2-7; D tentatively fits TRBD1 or TRBD2 (6 bases each). The V end lost 3 bases, the J end lost 7 bases, and 25 bases lay between the germline ends. This CDR3 spans 17 amino acids. Germline V gives CDR1 LNHNV, CDR2 YYDKDF (reference sequence). The CDR3 reads CATSRGISGVGTIEQYF. The CDR3 coding sequence is TGTGCCACCAGCAGGGGGATTAGCGGAGTGGGGACAATAGAGCAGTACTTC. The whole variable domain, remainder taken from reference TRBV15 and TRBJ2-7, is DAMVIQNPRYQVTQFGKPVTLSCSQTLNHNVMYWYQQKSSQAPKLLFHYYDKDFNNEADTPDNFQSRRPNTSFCFLDIRSPGLGDTAMYLCATSRGISGVGTIEQYFGPGTRLTVT.

Ten or more counts support this clonotype. This sequence joins TRBV6-4 and TRBJ1-1, with TRBD1 as a possible D gene (6 bases). This CDR3 has 13 amino acids. Between the trimmed V and J ends, which lost 7 bases and 0 bases, there was a span of 9 bases. Germline V gene lookup returns CDR1 MRHNA and CDR2 SNTAGT. The CDR3 DNA sequence: TGTGCCAGCAAACAGGGACTGAACACTGAAGCTTTCTTT. This sequence encodes CASKQGLNTEAFF.

A word on this clonotype: Just one base apart from a much larger clone, this may be a read error. V usage is TRBV7-3 and J usage is TRBJ1-1, with D perhaps matching TRBD1 (6 bases). Germline V lookup: CDR1 SGHTA, CDR2 FQGTGA. The CDR3 is 15 amino acids. The DNA of the CDR3 is TGTGCCAGCAGCTCTTGGGAAGGGGGAGAGACTGAAACTTTCTTT. Translated: CASSSWEGGETETFF.

This clonotype was recorded many times. The rearrangement joins TRBV5-1 to TRBJ2-3; D is uncertain. Trimming took 8 bases from V and 0 from J, leaving 16 bases between them. Germline CDR1 SGHRS, CDR2 YFSETQ. The CDR3 contains 15 residues. The CDR3 coding sequence is TGCGCCAGTCTGAAGTCAGGTACTAGCACAGATACGCAGTATTTT. The encoded protein is CASLKSGTSTDTQYF. The whole variable domain, remainder taken from reference TRBV5-1 and TRBJ2-3, is KAGVTQTPRYLIKTRGQQVTLSCSPISGHRSVSWYQQTPGQGLQFLFEYFSETQRNKGNFPGRFSGRQFSNSRSEMNVSTLELGDSALYLCASLKSGTSTDTQYFGPGTRLTVL.

This clonotype was counted at least ten times. The CDR3 spells CASSLMFGGSYEQYF. CDR3 DNA: TGTGCCAGCAGCTTAATGTTTGGGGGCTCCTACGAGCAGTACTTC. The chain has TRBV7-3 and TRBJ2-7; D may be TRBD1 or TRBD2 (5 bases each). This CDR3 region has 15 residues. V lost 1 base, J lost 0 bases, and 10 bases lay in between. Germline V gene data show CDR1 as SGHTA and CDR2 as FQGTGA.

The chain links TRBV2 to TRBJ1-2; 8 bases agree with TRBD1. V trimming: 1 base; J trimming: 4 bases; junction bases outside the gene matches: 5. CDR1 SNHLY and CDR2 FYNNEI come from the germline V gene. This CDR3 comprises 15 residues. The CDR3: CASSEERTGIYGYTF. The CDR3 region has the DNA TGTGCCAGCAGTGAAGAGAGGACAGGGATCTATGGCTACACCTTC.

This chain links TRBV7-4 with TRBJ2-7; 10 nucleotides match TRBD1. With V trimmed by 5 bases and J by 2 bases, 6 bases remained unmatched. Germline V lookup: CDR1 SGHVT, CDR2 SQSDAQ. The CDR3 spans 15 residues. DNA of the CDR3: TGTGCCAGCAGCCCTCCGGGACAGGGGACCTACGAGCAGTACTTC. This codes for CASSPPGQGTYEQYF.

This clonotype was detected ten times or more. This rearrangement joins TRBV6-2 or TRBV6-3 to TRBJ2-7; D may be TRBD1 (5 bases). The CDR3 sequence is 12 residues long. Germline V gene data show CDR1 as MNHEY and CDR2 as SVGEGT. V dropped 5 bases and J dropped 6 bases, with 11 bases sitting between them. Here the CDR3 reads CASSQDSTEQYF. The CDR3 nucleotides read TGTGCCAGCAGTCAAGACAGTACCGAGCAGTACTTC.

J is TRBJ1-2 and V is TRBV15; weak D call: TRBD1 (5 bases). There are 13 residues in the CDR3. With 5 bases removed from V and 7 bases from J, the gap between germline ends came to 14 bases. Germline lookup yields CDR1 LNHNV and CDR2 YYDKDF (reference sequence). DNA of the CDR3: TGTGCCACCAGCCAGCGACAGCTGGGTGGCTACACCTTC. Protein: CATSQRQLGGYTF.

This clonotype was seen ten or more times. This chain connects TRBV6-5 to TRBJ2-5, with a tentative D call TRBD1 (6 bases). V shed 6 bases and J shed 1 base, with 12 bases lying between them. CDR1 and CDR2 from the germline V gene are MNHEY and SVGAGI. The CDR3 is 14 residues long. CDR3 in amino acids: CASRWLGAQETQYF. CDR3 coding DNA: TGTGCCAGCAGGTGGCTGGGGGCCCAAGAGACCCAGTACTTC.